Ten or more counts support the clone carrying this T cell receptor (beta chain). Antigen unknown. The data were obtained in a study of regulatory T cells in long-lasting Graves disease. Study outcomes and limitations: When disease was persistent, TRBV28, TRBJ1-2 and TRBJ2-5 were the favored segments.

Time point meaning: newly diagnosed GD, antithyroid drugs for less than 3 months. RNA isolated from PBMCs was used to make the TCR library. CDR1 is DFQATT, CDR2 SNEGSKA, per germline (reference sequence). The CDR3 is 16 residues long. V lost 0 bases and J 2 bases, leaving 17 bases between the germline ends. The TCR beta library used iRepertoire HTBI primers with Arm-PCR amplification of CDR3. In TCRdb, the multiplex PCR reads were re-called with MiXCR into one record per CDR3 protein. The table has under 300,000 distinct CDR3 sequences, about 18% seen once. This specimen was peripheral blood mononuclear cells (PBMCs), taken at new diagnosis, from a patient treated with antithyroid drugs. The V call is TRBV20-1, the J call TRBJ2-7; maybe TRBD1 (7 bases). The sequence was collected from a female donor with Graves disease. The CDR3 here is CSARDSPGGTAYEQYF. For the CDR3, the DNA is TGCAGTGCTAGAGATTCCCCTGGCGGGACAGCCTACGAGCAGTACTTC.